The sequence of this TCR beta chain was determined in a study of radiation and T cells in renal cell carcinoma. Study-wide results and caveats: Without pretreatment biopsies, baseline tumor clonotype presence was undetermined. From baseline, blood top tumor clonotypes peaked at 2 weeks post-radiation.

Deletions cut 0 bases from V and 3 bases from J, with 8 bases between. The CDR3 consists of 14 residues. CDR1 is LNHNV, CDR2 YYDKDF, per germline (reference sequence). Some clones are missing from TCRdb's copy, which holds only in-frame ones; the method was immunoSEQ multiplex PCR. Here the sample spans under 200,000 clones, around 89% being singletons. About this clone itself: The antigen remains unidentified.

The time point: blood 4 weeks post-SBRT, at nephrectomy. Treatment meaning: 15 Gy SBRT to primary tumor, nephrectomy 4 weeks later. Nephrectomy followed 15 Gy stereotactic body radiation by 4 weeks. The tumor was a clear cell renal cell carcinoma. The input for sequencing was blood, taken from a patient whose treatment included radiotherapy and nephrectomy. The sequence derives from a woman aged 45-65 years with renal cell carcinoma. The V and J genes are TRBV15 and TRBJ1-2; D gene unclear. CDR3 nucleotide sequence: TGTGCCACCAGCAGAGATAAGGAACACTATGGCTACACCTTC. It encodes CATSRDKEHYGYTF.